This T cell receptor (beta chain) was obtained from a study of shared clonotypes between healthy human individuals. The germline gives CDR1 GTSNPN, CDR2 SVGIG (reference sequence). This CDR3 region has 12 residues. Trimming stripped 2 bases from V and 7 bases from J, with 11 bases between. Profiled with immunoSEQ multiplex PCR; TCRdb holds only in-frame clones, not every one. The table lists 2,500,000 or so clones, 85% to 95% of them singletons. The receptor's source is a man aged 18 to 30 in good health. Some clones in this sample may be carry-over from other donors' samples. Sequenced: naive CD4+ T cells from PBMCs. Described subset: CD45RA+ positively selected. The chain couples TRBV30 to TRBJ1-2; TRBD1 might be the D (6 bases). CDR3 protein: CAWSTRGGGYTF. For the CDR3, the DNA is TGTGCCTGGAGTACAAGGGGGGGTGGCTACACCTTC.